This TCR beta chain is from a study of OX40 agonist ivuxolimab in advanced cancers. On the study more broadly: Patients were 82.7% male with ages roughly 23 to 90, mean 60.

Findings of the study overall: At 0.1 to 3.0 mg/kg and by week 6, CD4+ and CD8+ T cells in the blood had expanded clonally.

Notes on this clone: Its antigen remains unknown.

This CDR3 has 14 residues. The germline V gene encodes CDR1 MNHEY and CDR2 SMNVEV (reference sequence). The V and J ends lost 3 bases and 4 bases respectively, with 12 bases between them. The data were produced by immunoSEQ multiplex PCR, yet TCRdb's version contains in-frame clones alone and is incomplete. This sample carries about 62,000 clones, 90% to 95% of them seen once, and the ten largest clones take 13%. The sequenced sample was CD4+ or CD8+ T cells sorted from blood, obtained in a trial of the OX40 agonist ivuxolimab. This clonotype was sampled from an adult with an advanced solid tumor such as melanoma, head and neck, liver or kidney cancer. V usage is TRBV27 and J usage is TRBJ1-1; the D is unclear. The CDR3 DNA reads TGTGCCAGCAGTTTCACCGGACCGGGCACTGAAGCTTTCTTT. Encoded protein: CASSFTGPGTEAFF.